This T cell receptor beta chain comes out of a study of regulatory T cells in long-lasting Graves disease. Study-wide findings and caveats: Results may be inaccurate due to the small sample size. Those with persistent Graves' had less TCR diversity than newly diagnosed patients. Favored gene segments in persistent disease were TRBV28, TRBJ1-2 and TRBJ2-5.

Arm-PCR with iRepertoire HTBI primers amplified the CDR3 regions for these TCR beta libraries. TCRdb re-called the multiplex PCR reads with MiXCR, one entry per CDR3 protein. The data hold 400,000 to 500,000 distinct CDR3 sequences, with about 17% observed a single time. The CDR3 extends over 13 amino acids. CDR1 MDHEN and CDR2 SYDVKM come from the germline V gene. Trimming removed 4 bases at V and 5 bases at J, with 9 bases between. This clonotype was observed at least ten times. Its antigen is unidentified. Regarding time point: newly diagnosed GD, antithyroid drugs for less than 3 months. Preparation of the TCR library used RNA extracted from PBMCs. These same data were also listed under a study on T cells in Graves' hyperthyroidism and ophthalmopathy. That study adds: Primed by the HTBI set, a first-round RT-PCR was run on the TCR CDR3.

Source: peripheral blood mononuclear cells (PBMCs), taken at new diagnosis, from a patient treated with antithyroid drugs. The genes are TRBV28 and TRBJ2-1, with D maybe TRBD1 (6 bases). This receptor was identified in a woman between 18 and 29 years old with Graves disease. For the CDR3, the DNA is TGTGCCAGCAGTTGGGGACATAACAATGAGCAGTTCTTC. Translating gives CASSWGHNNEQFF.